Given below is one TCR beta chain in context. Its antigen remains unidentified. The CDR3 covers 14 residues. V gave up 0 bases and J gave up 6 bases, with 12 bases separating them. From germline, CDR1 is SEHNR and CDR2 FQNEAQ (reference sequence). This sample is part of a study of radiotherapy plus CTLA-4 blockade in lung cancer. The table came from immunoSEQ multiplex PCR; TCRdb's copy has only in-frame clones and leaves some out. Here the sample spans 85,000 to 90,000 clones, around nine tenths being singletons. Findings and caveats of the study: According to reports, early shifts in blood T cell clones, alongside interferon-beta, forecast response most accurately.

The source is a human donor with non-small cell lung cancer that progressed on radiotherapy plus ipilimumab. The V gene is TRBV7-9, the J gene TRBJ2-7; D could derive from TRBD1 or TRBD2 (6 bases each). Specimen: peripheral blood, collected from a patient treated with radiotherapy plus ipilimumab. CDR3 region: CASSLASRGGEQYF. CDR3 sequence (DNA): TGTGCCAGCAGCTTAGCGAGCAGGGGAGGCGAGCAGTACTTC.